Shown below are 22 T cell receptor beta chains from a single sample sequenced in a study of blood T cell repertoires in COVID-19 (dated by TCRdb to about 2020). Library construction relied on the immunoSEQ multiplex PCR assay. TCRdb mirrors the immuneACCESS table, restricted to in-frame sequences. Some clones are absent from its copies; in checked studies, under half trace to an unresolved V gene, and the reason for the others is unknown. The sample table lists over 150,000 clones, roughly 83% of them with a count of one. The ten largest account for 25% to 30% of the sample. The specimen was peripheral blood. These receptors were obtained from a woman aged 55-75 years with acute or convalescent COVID-19.

The J gene is TRBJ1-1, the V gene TRBV18; perhaps TRBD1 as D (6 bases). The CDR3 contains 14 residues. Germline loops: CDR1 KGHSH, CDR2 LQKENI. V was cut by 1 base and J by 4 bases, with 10 bases left in between. CDR3 amino acids: CASSPQGEGTEAFF. CDR3 DNA: TGTGCCAGCTCACCACAGGGGGAGGGCACTGAAGCTTTCTTT.

V usage is TRBV6-5 and J usage is TRBJ2-7; 8 nucleotides match TRBD2. The CDR3 has 15 amino acids. CDR1 and CDR2 from the germline V gene are MNHEY and SVGAGI. After removal of 6 bases from V and 12 bases from J, the junction contained 19 bases not matched to a gene. Here the CDR3 reads CASRPNPPTSDVAYF. The DNA for the CDR3 is TGTGCCAGCAGGCCTAATCCACCGACTAGCGACGTAGCGTACTTC.

The chain recombines TRBV6-5 with TRBJ1-2, with D possibly TRBD1 on 6 matching bases. V was shortened by 5 bases and J by 6 bases, with 10 bases between the two germline ends. Germline CDR1 MNHEY, CDR2 SVGAGI. CDR3 length equals 12 residues. Here the CDR3 reads CASSTNRDGYTF. In nucleotides, the CDR3 is TGTGCCAGCAGTACTAACAGGGATGGCTACACCTTC.

Here the CDR3 reads CASSQVDSVNTEAFF. DNA for the CDR3: TGTGCCAGCAGCCAAGTTGACAGTGTGAACACTGAAGCTTTCTTT. The chain is built from TRBV4-2 and TRBJ1-1, with D perhaps matching TRBD1 (5 bases). The length of the CDR3 is 15 residues. CDR1 and CDR2 (germline): LGHNA, YNFKEQ. V was clipped by 1 base and J by 0 bases, with 9 bases between them.

This sequence joins TRBV2 and TRBJ2-5; 11 bases are shared with TRBD1. With V trimmed by 8 bases and J by 4 bases, 6 bases remained unmatched. CDR1 SNHLY and CDR2 FYNNEI come from the germline V gene. CDR3 length equals 14 residues. In DNA form, the CDR3 reads TGTGCCAGCCACGCGGACAGGGGGCTAGAGACCCAGTACTTC. Residues: CASHADRGLETQYF.

The V and J genes are TRBV18 and TRBJ2-1, with TRBD2 as a possible D gene (6 bases). Looked up from germline, CDR1 is KGHSH and CDR2 is LQKENI. Trimming stripped 3 bases from V and 3 bases from J, with 15 bases between. The CDR3 totals 16 residues. The CDR3 DNA reads TGTGCCAGCTCACCTGCAGGCGGGGTGGGCTACAATGAGCAGTTCTTC. Residues: CASSPAGGVGYNEQFF.

This clone was found once. V and J are TRBV7-9 and TRBJ1-6, with D unresolved. The CDR3 loop spans 14 amino acids. Trimming took 5 bases from V and 8 from J, leaving 13 bases between them. Per germline, CDR1 SEHNR and CDR2 FQNEAQ (reference sequence). This chain's CDR3 is CASSEGRVDSPLHF. The CDR3 DNA reads TGTGCCAGCAGCGAGGGAAGGGTGGATTCACCCCTCCACTTT.

V usage is TRBV4-2 and J usage is TRBJ2-7; 7 nucleotides agree with TRBD1. The CDR3 loop spans 14 amino acids. CDR1 is LGHNA, CDR2 YNFKEQ, per germline. V lost 2 bases to trimming and J lost 5 bases; unmatched junction nucleotides: 6. CDR3 amino acids: CASSQRQGFDEQYV. CDR3 in DNA: TGTGCCAGCAGCCAACGACAGGGTTTCGACGAGCAGTACGTC.

The J gene is TRBJ1-5, the V gene TRBV6-6; D is ambiguous. Germline CDR1 is MNHNY and CDR2 is SVGAGI (reference sequence). The CDR3 is 14 amino acids. The V gene lost 6 bases and the J gene lost 4 bases, with 13 bases spanning the gap. The DNA for the CDR3 is TGTGCCAGCAGCCTTCCCGTGAGGAATCAGCCCCAGCATTTT. Its translation is CASSLPVRNQPQHF.

Remarks on this clone: The junction and the germline gene differ at one end; a read error may be behind it. J is TRBJ2-7 and V is TRBV5-6; a possible D gene is TRBD1 (6 bases). The CDR3 loop spans 15 amino acids. CDR1 and CDR2 from the germline V gene are SGHDT and YYEEEE. In DNA form, the CDR3 reads TGTGCCAGCAGCGCCCGACAGGCGTTTTCCTACGAGCGGTACTTC. This encodes CASSARQAFSYERYF.

As concerns this clone: The same CDR3 arises from other DNA sequences in this sample as well. The chain has TRBV3-1 (or the pseudogene TRBV3-2) and TRBJ1-4; D is uncertain. CDR1 and CDR2 (germline): LGHDT, YNNKEL (reference sequence). V lost 1 base to trimming and J lost 0 bases, with 6 bases between them. This CDR3 contains 15 residues. The CDR3 spells CASSQGLTTNEKLFF. In nucleotides, the CDR3 is TGTGCCAGCAGCCAAGGTTTAACAACTAATGAAAAACTGTTTTTT.

There are a few counts of this clone. This rearrangement joins TRBV5-1 to TRBJ2-5, with no clear D. Germline V gene sequence: CDR1 SGHRS, CDR2 YFSETQ. CDR3 length equals 14 residues. Between the trimmed V and J ends, which lost 0 bases and 4 bases, there was a span of 10 bases. In DNA, the CDR3 is TGCGCCAGCAGCTTGGGGCAGACGGGAGAGACCCAGTACTTC. Its translation: CASSLGQTGETQYF. Together with reference TRBV5-1 and TRBJ2-5, the CDR3 gives the full variable domain: KAGVTQTPRYLIKTRGQQVTLSCSPISGHRSVSWYQQTPGQGLQFLFEYFSETQRNKGNFPGRFSGRQFSNSRSEMNVSTLELGDSALYLCASSLGQTGETQYFGPGTRLLVL.

V usage is TRBV11-2 and J usage is TRBJ2-7; possible D gene TRBD2, 7 bases. Germline values: CDR1 SGHAT, CDR2 FQNNGV. This CDR3 contains 16 residues. With 2 bases removed from V and 2 bases from J, the gap between germline ends came to 16 bases. The CDR3 DNA sequence: TGTGCCAGCAGCTTATGGGAGGGCAGGGACACCTACGAGCAGTACTTC. Its translation is CASSLWEGRDTYEQYF.

V usage is TRBV11-2 and J usage is TRBJ1-4, with D possibly matching TRBD1 (6 bases). Trimming removed 5 bases at V and 8 bases at J, with 18 bases between. Germline CDR1 SGHAT, CDR2 FQNNGV. The length of the CDR3 is 15 residues. The CDR3 DNA sequence: TGTGCCAGCAGCGCCACCTCAGGGGATTGGGAAAAACTGTTTTTT. Protein sequence: CASSATSGDWEKLFF.

This chain joins TRBV2 and TRBJ2-5; D may be TRBD1 (6 bases). This CDR3 is built from 15 residues. Per germline, CDR1 SNHLY and CDR2 FYNNEI. Between the trimmed V and J ends, which lost 6 bases and 0 bases, there was a span of 14 bases. CDR3 region: CASRTGGVYQETQYF. DNA for the CDR3: TGTGCCAGCAGGACAGGCGGAGTTTACCAAGAGACCCAGTACTTC.

V and J are TRBV27 and TRBJ1-6; TRBD1 matches 8 bases. CDR3 size: 15 residues. CDR1 MNHEY and CDR2 SMNVEV come from the germline V gene (reference sequence). With 5 bases clipped from V and 4 bases from J, the junction kept 4 bases outside the gene matches. CDR3 in amino acids: CASSGQGGYNSPLHF. The CDR3 DNA reads TGTGCCAGCAGTGGACAGGGAGGATATAATTCACCCCTCCACTTT.

The V call is TRBV28, the J call TRBJ2-1; D is unresolved. The V end lost 4 bases, the J end lost 9 bases, and 10 bases lay between the germline ends. In germline, CDR1 is MDHEN, CDR2 SYDVKM. The CDR3 spans 12 residues. The CDR3 DNA reads TGTGCCAGCAGTTCCAGTGTAACTGAGCAGTTCTTC. Translating gives CASSSSVTEQFF.

The sample holds a few counts of this clone. The V gene is TRBV5-1, the J gene TRBJ2-7; possibly TRBD1 for D (5 bases). The CDR3 extends over 16 amino acids. The V gene lost 0 bases and the J gene lost 7 bases, with 20 bases spanning the gap. Germline V lookup: CDR1 SGHRS, CDR2 YFSETQ. The CDR3: CASSLGSTASYVEQYV. The DNA of the CDR3 is TGCGCCAGCAGCTTGGGGTCGACAGCTTCCTACGTGGAGCAGTACGTC.

The chain has TRBV11-2 and TRBJ1-4; D is undetermined. Trimming pared 6 bases from V and 10 bases from J, leaving 24 bases between. The germline gives CDR1 SGHAT, CDR2 FQNNGV. This CDR3 region has 16 residues. The CDR3 spells CASSPTLARGVGKLFF. DNA of the CDR3: TGTGCCAGCAGTCCAACCCTAGCGCGGGGAGTGGGAAAACTGTTTTTT. Together with reference TRBV11-2 and TRBJ1-4, the CDR3 gives the full variable domain: EAGVAQSPRYKIIEKRQSVAFWCNPISGHATLYWYQQILGQGPKLLIQFQNNGVVDDSQLPKDRFSAERLKGVDSTLKIQPAKLEDSAVYLCASSPTLARGVGKLFFGSGTQLSVL.

This clone was seen a few times. The rearrangement uses TRBV9 and TRBJ1-6, with D perhaps matching TRBD1 (6 bases). The CDR3 has 14 residues. The germline CDR1 and CDR2 sequences are SGDLS and YYNGEE. V lost 0 bases, J lost 6 bases, and 7 bases lay in between. The CDR3 sequence is CASSVDRANSPLHF. CDR3 nucleotides: TGTGCCAGCAGCGTAGACAGGGCTAATTCACCCCTCCACTTT.

The chain combines TRBV5-1 with TRBJ2-5; possible D gene TRBD1, 6 bases. Trimming took off 2 bases at V and 5 bases at J, with 13 bases between the two ends. Germline CDR1 SGHRS, CDR2 YFSETQ. The CDR3 contains 14 residues. The CDR3 reads CASSFGGPGETQYF. In DNA, the CDR3 is TGCGCCAGCAGCTTTGGGGGCCCAGGGGAGACCCAGTACTTC.

The rearrangement uses TRBV27 and TRBJ1-1; a weak D match, TRBD1 (6 bases). The CDR3 extends over 14 amino acids. Between the trimmed V and J ends, which lost 6 bases and 2 bases, there was a span of 13 bases. Germline CDR1 and CDR2: MNHEY and SMNVEV (reference sequence). DNA for the CDR3: TGTGCCAGCAGCAATACAGGGATAAACACTGAAGCTTTCTTT. Its protein product is CASSNTGINTEAFF.